This is a list of T cell receptor beta chains from one sample in a study of T-cell reconstitution after alpha-beta-depleted transplantation in children. From the PCR reads, TCRdb called clonotypes with MiXCR, one entry per CDR3 protein. The data contain some 240,000 distinct CDR3 sequences, approximately 12% of them seen just once; the ten biggest clones take up around 2.8%. The starting material was PBMCs from the stem cell graft donor, obtained from the stem cell graft. These receptors were obtained from a human donor who donated a stem cell graft to a child with acute lymphoblastic leukemia. Each CDR3 is given with its conserved first and last residue. Fields, in order: D gene, clone size, J gene, V gene, CDR3 DNA, CDR3 protein. A D gene is named only where the DNA matches it firmly. Clone size is shown for a subset of rows, as once, few, many or a class of expanded clone.

>NA|many|TRBJ2-1|TRBV15
TGTGCCACCAGCGGCCATAGGGCCTACAATGAGCAGTTCTTC
CATSGHRAYNEQFF
>TRBD1|NA|TRBJ2-7|TRBV6-2/TRBV6-3
TGTGCCAGCAGTTCCGTTCGCAGGGGGCCGACGGACGAGCAGTACTTC
CASSSVRRGPTDEQYF
>TRBD1|many|TRBJ2-7|TRBV5-1
TGCGCCAGCAGCACCACAGGGGTAGGGGAGCAGTACTTC
CASSTTGVGEQYF
>TRBD2|many|TRBJ2-3|TRBV5-5
TGTGCCAGCAGCTTGGACCCGGGAGGTTCAGCAGATACGCAGTATTTT
CASSLDPGGSADTQYF
>TRBD1|many|TRBJ2-7|TRBV7-9
TGTGCCAGCAGCCCGAGACAGGGGAGTGCCTACGAGCAGTACTTC
CASSPRQGSAYEQYF
>NA|NA|TRBJ2-3|TRBV29-1
TGCAGCGTTGAGTTGGTGCCTGAGGCAGATACGCAGTATTTT
CSVELVPEADTQYF
>TRBD1|many|TRBJ2-3|TRBV6-1
TGTGCCACCTACCGAGGTCCGCAAATGGGACAGGGGAGGACAGATACGCAGTATTTT
CATYRGPQMGQGRTDTQYF
>NA|many|TRBJ1-2|TRBV5-1
TGCGCCAGCAGCTTGGGGAAGGATAGCTCCTTTGGCTACACCTTC
CASSLGKDSSFGYTF
>NA|NA|TRBJ2-7|TRBV12-2
TGTGCAAGTCGCTTAGGAGGACAGCCCTACGAGCAGTACTTC
CASRLGGQPYEQYF
>TRBD2|many|TRBJ2-7|TRBV12-3/TRBV12-4
TGTGCCAGCAGTTACCTAGCGGGGGCCTCCTACGAGCAGTACTTC
CASSYLAGASYEQYF
>TRBD1|many|TRBJ1-1|TRBV9
TGTGCCAGCAGCCCGTCCGGGACAGCGGGGACCGAAGCTTTCTTT
CASSPSGTAGTEAFF
>NA|few|TRBJ1-5|TRBV19
TGTGCCAGTGGGGTTCCGCCGGGCCGTAGAGAGAGGGGCAATCAGCCCCAGCATTTT
CASGVPPGRRERGNQPQHF
>TRBD1|NA|TRBJ1-5|TRBV20-1
TGCTGTGCTAGAGACGGCTTACAGGGGGCTAGCAATCAGCCCCAGCATTTT
CCARDGLQGASNQPQHF
>TRBD2|few|TRBJ2-7|TRBV20-1
TGCAGTGCCCCCGGGGCTAGCGGAGTCTACGAGCAGTACTTC
CSAPGASGVYEQYF
>TRBD1|NA|TRBJ2-2|TRBV7-2
TGTGCCAGCAGACCCCGACAGGGGATAGGCGGGGAGCTGTTTTTT
CASRPRQGIGGELFF
>NA|many|TRBJ2-1|TRBV7-9
TGTGCCAGCAGCTTTCCTCTAGCGATGAGCTCCTACAATGAGCAGTTCTTC
CASSFPLAMSSYNEQFF
>NA|many|TRBJ1-5|TRBV20-1
TGCAGTGCTAGACCTAAAGGGTTCCGTCAGCCCCAGCATTTT
CSARPKGFRQPQHF
>NA|many|TRBJ2-2|TRBV12-3/TRBV12-4
TGTGCCAGCAGCCTGGGACAGAACACCGGGGAGCTGTTTTTT
CASSLGQNTGELFF
>NA|many|TRBJ2-7|TRBV29-1
TGCAGCGTTGGGTCCGACGAGCAGTACTTC
CSVGSDEQYF
>NA|many|TRBJ2-7|TRBV30
TGTGCCTGGAGTGTACGTACGTCGGGAAACGAGCAGTACTTC
CAWSVRTSGNEQYF
>TRBD1|few|TRBJ2-7|TRBV29-1
TGCAGCGCTGTGGGACAGGCGTTGAACTACGAGCAGTACTTC
CSAVGQALNYEQYF
>TRBD1|many|TRBJ2-7|TRBV7-9
TGTGCCAGCAGAAGGGACAGGGGCTACGAGCAGTACTTC
CASRRDRGYEQYF
>NA|many|TRBJ1-1|TRBV5-5
TGTGCCAGCAGCTTGGCGGGTACCGACACTGAAGCTTTCTTT
CASSLAGTDTEAFF